The present entry profiles one T cell receptor (beta chain) with its context. The antigen is undetermined. These data come from a study of CD8 T cells in Susac syndrome. Study-level results: A relatively small number of individuals underwent TCR sequencing and HLA analysis.

From blood CD8+ and CD4+ T cells, the TCR beta chain was sequenced. Control patients had untreated stable or active relapsing-remitting multiple sclerosis by revised McDonald criteria. The RNA input was about 0.45 to 1 ug, and it was reverse transcribed with random hexamers. The CDR3 of TCR beta was amplified by immunoSEQ multiplex PCR across 54 Vbeta and 13 Jbeta. A single record per CDR3 protein comes from TCRdb applying MiXCR to the immunoSEQ multiplex PCR reads. The repertoire holds 150,000 to 200,000 distinct CDR3 sequences, with almost 96% as singletons. Sequenced: CD4+ T cells from PBMCs. The sequence was obtained from a human donor with multiple sclerosis.

The chain's CDR3 is CASSWNRETEAFF. In DNA form, the CDR3 reads TGTGCCAGCAGCTGGAACAGGGAGACTGAAGCTTTCTTT. J is TRBJ1-1 and V is TRBV7-2; tentative D call: TRBD1 (6 bases). Germline CDR1 and CDR2: SGHTA and FQGNSA. The CDR3 sequence is 13 residues long. V lost 4 bases to trimming and J lost 5 bases, with 11 bases between them. Full variable domain (missing parts from reference TRBV7-2 and TRBJ1-1): GAGVSQSPSNKVTEKGKDVELRCDPISGHTALYWYRQSLGQGLEFLIYFQGNSAPDKSGLPSDRFSAERTGGSVSTLTIQRTQQEDSAVYLCASSWNRETEAFFGQGTRLTVV.